Below, 10 T cell receptor beta chains from the same sample are listed, as sequenced in a study of T cell repertoires in cytomegalovirus infection. TCRdb reanalysed the reads using MiXCR and keeps one entry per CDR3 protein. The sample records about 110,000 distinct CDR3 sequences, approximately 45% being singletons. Antigen specificity for these receptors is unknown. The sample here was CD8+ T cells from cultured PBMCs, taken from culture after CMV antigen stimulation. The receptor source for this set is a human donor in good health (CMV status not recorded). Some clones in this sample may be carry-over from other donors' samples.

The rearrangement uses TRBV4-1 and TRBJ1-5, with 7 bases identical to TRBD1. Looked up from germline, CDR1 is MGHRA and CDR2 is YSYEKL. The V and J ends lost 1 base and 6 bases, in that order; junction bases with no gene match: 3. The CDR3 has 14 residues. As DNA, the CDR3 is TGCGCCAGCAGCCAAGGACAGGGAATTCAGCCCCAGCATTTT. It is translated as CASSQGQGIQPQHF.

This clonotype appeared a few times. The rearrangement joins TRBV28 to TRBJ1-1; D is unresolved. Trimming left V 3 bases short and J 3 bases short, with 8 bases between. The CDR3 length is 13 residues. Per the germline V gene, CDR1 is MDHEN and CDR2 is SYDVKM. The CDR3 here is CASSFGWDTEAFF. The CDR3 DNA sequence: TGTGCCAGCAGTTTCGGGTGGGACACTGAAGCTTTCTTT. The whole variable domain, filled in from reference TRBV28 and TRBJ1-1, reads DVKVTQSSRYLVKRTGEKVFLECVQDMDHENMFWYRQDPGLGLRLIYFSYDVKMKEKGDIPEGYSVSREKKERFSLILESASTNQTSMYLCASSFGWDTEAFFGQGTRLTVV.

The chain combines TRBV6-1 with TRBJ2-1; 9 nucleotides line up with TRBD1. This CDR3 comprises 20 residues. With V trimmed by 5 bases and J by 4 bases, 21 bases remained unmatched. CDR1 MNHNS and CDR2 SASEGT come from the germline V gene. CDR3 sequence reads: CASSYVVGQGTGSEYNEQFF. CDR3 in DNA: TGTGCCAGCAGTTATGTAGTTGGACAGGGGACCGGGTCGGAATACAATGAGCAGTTCTTC.

This chain connects TRBV6-6 to TRBJ2-5; D ambiguous. This CDR3 is built from 13 residues. The germline gives CDR1 MNHNY, CDR2 SVGAGI (reference sequence). Trimming left V 5 bases short and J 2 bases short, with 9 bases between. CDR3 nucleotides: TGTGCCAGCAGTCAAAGGGTTCAAGAGACCCAGTACTTC. It yields the protein CASSQRVQETQYF.

At least ten counts were recorded for this clonotype. The rearrangement links TRBV19 to TRBJ2-3; no definite D call. V lost 3 bases and J lost 5, with 15 bases in between. Germline CDR1 is LNHDA and CDR2 is SQIVND (reference sequence). The CDR3 covers 15 residues. The CDR3 is CASSIGENWGDTQYF. CDR3 sequence (DNA): TGTGCCAGTAGTATTGGAGAAAATTGGGGAGATACGCAGTATTTT.

This clonotype was found a few times. The chain uses TRBV12-3 or TRBV12-4 and TRBJ1-1; no clear D gene. The V gene lost 5 bases and the J gene lost 0 bases, with 7 bases spanning the gap. This CDR3 has 13 residues. The CDR3 bases are TGTGCCAGCAGTCCAGAGATGAACACTGAAGCTTTCTTT. This sequence encodes CASSPEMNTEAFF.

This clonotype was counted only a few times. The chain uses TRBV7-2 and TRBJ1-2; the match to TRBD1 covers 10 bases. There are 13 residues in the CDR3. Trimming at V came to 5 bases and at J to 5 bases, leaving 2 bases not matched to a gene. Per the germline V gene, CDR1 is SGHTA and CDR2 is FQGNSA. The CDR3 region is CASSAGQGYGYTF. The CDR3 DNA sequence: TGTGCCAGCAGCGCGGGACAGGGGTATGGCTACACCTTC.

This sequence joins TRBV19 and TRBJ1-1; 7 bases map to TRBD1. This CDR3 contains 15 residues. The junction had 9 bases not matched to a gene; V was cut back by 4 bases and J by 4 bases. Germline V gene lookup returns CDR1 LNHDA and CDR2 SQIVND (reference sequence). The CDR3 loop reads CASSTKQGTTTEAFF. The CDR3, as DNA: TGTGCCAGTAGTACTAAACAGGGGACGACCACTGAAGCTTTCTTT.

This clonotype was picked up many times. V and J are TRBV7-8 and TRBJ2-5, with D maybe TRBD1 (5 bases). The ends were cut back, 8 bases at V and 1 base at J, with 14 bases in the middle. The germline CDR1 and CDR2 sequences are SGHVS and FQNEAQ. The CDR3 extends over 14 amino acids. The DNA for the CDR3 is TGTGCCAGCTCCGCAGACAGTGCCCAAGAGACCCAGTACTTC. As protein: CASSADSAQETQYF.

J is TRBJ1-6 and V is TRBV27, with D unresolved. The CDR3 covers 18 residues. V was clipped by 6 bases and J by 5 bases, with 23 bases between them. Germline lookup yields CDR1 MNHEY and CDR2 SMNVEV (reference sequence). CDR3 sequence reads: CASRRFSGRATDNSPLHF. CDR3 DNA: TGTGCCAGCAGACGCTTTTCCGGCAGAGCCACAGATAATTCACCCCTCCACTTT.